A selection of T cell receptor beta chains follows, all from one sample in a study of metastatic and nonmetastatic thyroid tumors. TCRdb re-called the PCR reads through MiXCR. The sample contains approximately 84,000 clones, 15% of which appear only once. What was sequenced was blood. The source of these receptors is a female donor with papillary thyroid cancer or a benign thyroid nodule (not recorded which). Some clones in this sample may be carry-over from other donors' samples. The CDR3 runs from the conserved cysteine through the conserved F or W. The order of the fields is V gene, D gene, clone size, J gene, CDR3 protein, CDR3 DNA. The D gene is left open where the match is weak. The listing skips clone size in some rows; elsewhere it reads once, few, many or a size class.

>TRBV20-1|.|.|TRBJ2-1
CSASGRVLRNKQFF
TGCAGTGCTAGTGGTCGGGTGTTGCGAAATAAGCAGTTCTTC
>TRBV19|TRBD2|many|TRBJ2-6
CASSTLGGTASGANVLTF
TGTGCCAGTAGTACCCTGGGGGGGACGGCCTCTGGGGCCAACGTCCTGACTTTC
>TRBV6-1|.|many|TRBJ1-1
CASSEYGTANTEAFF
TGTGCCAGCAGTGAATATGGGACGGCGAACACTGAAGCTTTCTTT
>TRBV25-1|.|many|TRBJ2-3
CASRAGDTQYF
TGTGCCAGCAGGGCGGGAGATACGCAGTATTTT
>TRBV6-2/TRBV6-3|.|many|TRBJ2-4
CASSPLEGIQYF
TGTGCCAGCTCGCCTCTTGAAGGCATTCAGTACTTC
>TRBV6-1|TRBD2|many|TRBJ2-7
CASSGGLAGDAYEQYF
TGTGCCAGCAGTGGAGGACTAGCGGGGGATGCCTACGAGCAGTACTTC
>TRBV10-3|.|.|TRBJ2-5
CAIGRLGETQYF
TGTGCCATCGGGCGTCTGGGAGAGACTCAGTACTTC
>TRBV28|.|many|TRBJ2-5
CASSTEGTQYF
TGTGCCAGCAGTACTGAGGGGACCCAGTACTTC
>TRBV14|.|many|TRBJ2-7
CASSQIPDGVRSEQYF
TGTGCCAGCAGCCAGATTCCTGACGGGGTACGGAGCGAGCAGTACTTC
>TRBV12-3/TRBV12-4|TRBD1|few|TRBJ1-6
CASRISGTGNSPINF
TGTGCCAGCAGGATCTCCGGGACAGGGAATTCACCCATCAACTTT
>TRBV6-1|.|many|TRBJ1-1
CASRQGANTEAFF
TGTGCCAGCCGGCAGGGAGCGAACACTGAAGCTTTCTTT
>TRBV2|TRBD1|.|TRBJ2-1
CASIVVGWGQGLNEQFF
TGTGCCAGCATTGTAGTGGGATGGGGACAGGGTCTCAATGAGCAGTTCTTC
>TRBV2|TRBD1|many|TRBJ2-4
CASSEGQGAKNIQYF
TGTGCCAGCAGTGAGGGACAGGGCGCCAAAAACATTCAGTACTTC
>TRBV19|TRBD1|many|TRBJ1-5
CASSDREVQPQHF
TGTGCCAGTAGTGACAGGGAGGTGCAGCCCCAGCATTTT
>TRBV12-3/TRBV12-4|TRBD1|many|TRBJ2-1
CASRPPIGQGGYNEQFF
TGTGCCAGCAGGCCACCCATAGGACAGGGGGGCTACAATGAGCAGTTCTTC
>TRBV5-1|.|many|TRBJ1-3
CASSSGSIISGNTIYF
TGCGCCAGCAGCTCGGGCAGTATCATCTCTGGAAACACCATATATTTT
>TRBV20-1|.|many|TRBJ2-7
CSARGAASYEQYF
TGCAGTGCTAGGGGGGCAGCCTCCTACGAGCAGTACTTC
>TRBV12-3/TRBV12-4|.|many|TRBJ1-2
CASSLSGRGYGYTF
TGTGCCAGCAGTTTGTCAGGCAGGGGCTATGGCTACACCTTC
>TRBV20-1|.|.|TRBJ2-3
CSARSPGTFNPDTQYF
TGCAGTGCTAGATCTCCCGGGACTTTTAATCCAGATACGCAGTATTTT
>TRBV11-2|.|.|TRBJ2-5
CASSPLQGQETQYF
TGTGCCAGCAGCCCCTTACAGGGTCAAGAGACCCAGTACTTC
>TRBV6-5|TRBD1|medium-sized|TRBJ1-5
CASSYGQENQPQHF
TGTGCCAGCAGTTACGGACAGGAGAATCAGCCCCAGCATTTT
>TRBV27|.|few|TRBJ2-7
CASSPYPPSRNEQYF
TGTGCCAGCAGTCCTTACCCCCCTAGCCGGAACGAGCAGTACTTC
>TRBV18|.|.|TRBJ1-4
CASSPQSYREKLFF
TGTGCCAGCTCACCACAGTCGTATAGGGAAAAACTGTTTTTT
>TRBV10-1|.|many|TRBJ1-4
CASSETPDGEKLFF
TGCGCCAGCAGTGAGACTCCAGATGGGGAAAAACTGTTTTTT
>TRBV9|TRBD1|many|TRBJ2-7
CASSVGGQGYEQYF
TGTGCCAGCAGCGTAGGGGGACAGGGCTACGAGCAGTACTTC
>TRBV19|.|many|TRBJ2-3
CASTTYGGSTDTQYF
TGTGCCAGTACCACCTACGGCGGTAGCACAGATACGCAGTATTTT
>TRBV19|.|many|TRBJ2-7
CASSPSRSYEQYF
TGTGCCAGTAGCCCATCCAGGAGCTACGAGCAGTACTTC
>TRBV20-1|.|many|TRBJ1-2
CSAERPPGDGYTF
TGCAGTGCTGAGAGACCCCCCGGAGATGGCTACACCTTC
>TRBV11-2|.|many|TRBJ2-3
CASSSDSASTDTQYF
TGTGCCAGCAGCTCGGACAGTGCTAGCACAGATACGCAGTATTTT
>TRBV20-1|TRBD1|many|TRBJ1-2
CSASDREDGYTF
TGCAGTGCTTCGGACAGGGAAGACGGCTACACCTTC
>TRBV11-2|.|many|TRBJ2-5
CASSLTKETQYF
TGTGCCAGCAGCTTGACAAAAGAGACCCAGTACTTC
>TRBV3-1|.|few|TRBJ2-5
CASSQVMRQETQYF
TGTGCCAGCAGCCAAGTAATGCGACAAGAGACCCAGTACTTC
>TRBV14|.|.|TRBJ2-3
CASSQGTLGGQRERTDTQYF
TGTGCCAGCAGCCAAGGAACTCTGGGGGGGCAACGAGAGAGGACAGATACGCAGTATTTT
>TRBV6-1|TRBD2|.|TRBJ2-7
CASTGTSDYEQYF
TGTGCCAGCACGGGGACTAGCGACTACGAGCAGTACTTC
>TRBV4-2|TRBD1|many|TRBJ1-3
CASSPTGTEADTIYF
TGTGCCAGCAGCCCTACCGGGACAGAGGCGGACACCATATATTTT
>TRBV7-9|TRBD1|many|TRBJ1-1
CASSSPGDRAPRLGTEAFF
TGTGCCAGCAGCTCCCCTGGGGACAGGGCTCCACGGTTGGGCACTGAAGCTTTCTTT
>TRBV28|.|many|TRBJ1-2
CASTPRGDYGYTF
TGTGCCAGCACCCCCAGGGGTGACTATGGCTACACCTTC
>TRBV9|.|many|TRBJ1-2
CASYRADYGYTF
TGTGCCAGCTACAGGGCGGACTATGGCTACACCTTC
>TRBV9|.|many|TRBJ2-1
CASSEGGGTEQFF
TGTGCCAGCAGCGAGGGGGGGGGCACCGAGCAGTTCTTC
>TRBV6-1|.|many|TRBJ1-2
CASSLSGSYGYTF
TGTGCCAGCAGTCTTTCAGGGAGTTATGGCTACACCTTC
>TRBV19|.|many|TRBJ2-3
CASMAGDTQYF
TGTGCCAGTATGGCGGGGGATACGCAGTATTTT